The 17 T cell receptor beta chains presented below share a single source sample, sequenced in a study of blood T cell repertoires in COVID-19. Sequenced by immunoSEQ multiplex PCR; TCRdb stores in-frame clones only, minus some. The sample contains tens of thousands of clones, around 90% of which appear only once. The sample taken for sequencing was peripheral blood. The receptors come from a human donor with active COVID-19. The donor label of this sample is uncertain.

This chain joins TRBV9 and TRBJ2-1, with 11 nucleotides matching TRBD2. The CDR3 sequence is 14 residues long. Germline CDR1 is SGDLS and CDR2 is YYNGEE. The V segment lost 5 bases and the J segment 9 bases; nucleotides outside the gene matches: 7. CDR3 in DNA: TGTGCCAGCAGTATAGCGGGGGGGCCGACTGAGCAGTTCTTC. This sequence encodes CASSIAGGPTEQFF. Full variable domain (outside the CDR3, taken from reference TRBV9 and TRBJ2-1): DSGVTQTPKHLITATGQRVTLRCSPRSGDLSVYWYQQSLDQGLQFLIQYYNGEERAKGNILERFSAQQFPDLHSELNLSSLELGDSALYFCASSIAGGPTEQFFGPGTRLTVL.

This clone was recorded only once. This sequence joins TRBV19 and TRBJ1-5; no clear D gene. V gave up 9 bases and J gave up 5 bases, with 17 bases separating them. The CDR3 covers 14 residues. CDR1 is LNHDA, CDR2 SQIVND, per germline (reference sequence). The CDR3 sequence: CASREPEIHQPQHF. In nucleotides, the CDR3 is TGTGCCAGCCGGGAGCCTGAAATCCATCAGCCCCAGCATTTT.

The V call is TRBV5-1, the J call TRBJ1-6; no reliable D call. CDR3 length: 14 amino acids. The germline CDR1 and CDR2 sequences are SGHRS and YFSETQ. Deletions cut 3 bases from V and 9 bases from J, with 13 bases between. CDR3 sequence: CASSYDGKGSPLHF. The CDR3, as DNA: TGCGCCAGCAGCTACGACGGGAAAGGTTCACCCCTCCACTTT.

The chain links TRBV7-6 to TRBJ2-2, with D tentatively TRBD1 (6 bases). The CDR3 runs to 15 residues. Trimming removed 6 bases from V and 3 bases from J, with 14 bases in between. CDR1 and CDR2 from the germline V gene are SGHVS and FNYEAQ. CDR3 sequence (DNA): TGTGCCAGCAGGGAAGACAGGATCGACACCGGGGAGCTGTTTTTT. Its protein is CASREDRIDTGELFF.

The chain employs TRBV7-9 and TRBJ2-7; 8 positions match TRBD2. Germline assignment: CDR1 SEHNR and CDR2 FQNEAQ (reference sequence). The CDR3 has 16 residues. With V trimmed by 1 base and J by 6 bases, 11 bases remained unmatched. The CDR3 reads CASSLGAGGWVGEQYF. The CDR3 DNA reads as TGTGCCAGCAGCTTAGGGGCGGGAGGTTGGGTCGGCGAGCAGTACTTC.

The chain couples TRBV19 to TRBJ2-3, with D possibly matching TRBD1 (6 bases). Per germline, CDR1 LNHDA and CDR2 SQIVND (reference sequence). The length of the CDR3 is 14 residues. The V end was cut by 10 bases, the J end by 0 bases, with 14 bases between. For the CDR3, the DNA is TGTGCCACCGGGCACAGGGAAAGCACAGATACGCAGTATTTT. Its translation: CATGHRESTDTQYF.

The chain has TRBV11-2 and TRBJ2-7; 9 bases line up with TRBD1. Germline CDR1 SGHAT, CDR2 FQNNGV. This CDR3 is 16 amino acids long. J was trimmed by 7 bases and V by 2 bases; bases with no gene match: 12. The CDR3 sequence: CASSLRGQGLVGEQYF. The CDR3 DNA reads as TGTGCCAGCAGCTTACGCGGACAGGGGTTAGTGGGTGAGCAGTACTTC.

The table lists this clone with a count of one. The chain joins TRBV3-1 (or the pseudogene TRBV3-2) to TRBJ2-1; TRBD2 agrees at 8 bases. CDR1 and CDR2 (germline): LGHDT, YNNKEL (reference sequence). The V and J ends lost 3 bases and 7 bases, in that order; junction bases with no gene match: 8. The CDR3 sequence is 15 residues long. CDR3 loop: CASSQEAGVWNEQFF. The DNA of the CDR3 is TGTGCCAGCAGCCAGGAAGCGGGAGTATGGAATGAGCAGTTCTTC.

This clone was counted a single time. The gene calls are TRBV5-1 and TRBJ1-1; 9 bases are a match to TRBD1. V lost 0 bases and J lost 2; bases outside the gene matches: 2. From germline, CDR1 is SGHRS and CDR2 YFSETQ. The CDR3 consists of 15 residues. CDR3: CASSLGGQGNTEAFF. CDR3 nucleotides: TGCGCCAGCAGCTTGGGGGGACAGGGAAACACTGAAGCTTTCTTT.

There are a few counts of this clone. The chain employs TRBV5-4 and TRBJ2-7, with a weak D call TRBD1 (6 bases). The germline V and J ends were trimmed by 4 bases and 3 bases, with 8 bases remaining between them. Germline CDR1 SGHNT, CDR2 YYREEE (reference sequence). This CDR3 has 12 amino acids. The DNA for the CDR3 is TGTGCCAGCAGCCGGGACATCTACGAGCAGTACTTC. Translating it yields CASSRDIYEQYF.

This sequence joins TRBV10-3 and TRBJ2-1, with TRBD2 matching over 9 bases. J lost 6 bases, V lost 4 bases, and 7 bases had no gene match. This CDR3 comprises 15 residues. CDR1 is ENHRY and CDR2 is SYGVKD in the germline V gene. CDR3 sequence reads: CAISGLLAGRNEQFF. CDR3 DNA sequence: TGTGCCATCAGTGGGTTACTAGCGGGCCGCAATGAGCAGTTCTTC.

The V and J genes are TRBV19 and TRBJ2-7, with 7 bases fitting TRBD2. The CDR3 extends over 12 amino acids. Germline CDR1 LNHDA, CDR2 SQIVND (reference sequence). J gave up 5 bases and V 5 bases, and 3 bases lay outside the gene matches. CDR3 coding DNA: TGTGCCAGTAGTTGGGGGGGGAACGAGCAGTACTTC. Protein: CASSWGGNEQYF. The full variable domain, in which reference TRBV19 and TRBJ2-7 provide the parts outside the CDR3, is DGGITQSPKYLFRKEGQNVTLSCEQNLNHDAMYWYRQDPGQGLRLIYYSQIVNDFQKGDIAEGYSVSREKKESFPLTVTSAQKNPTAFYLCASSWGGNEQYFGPGTRLTVT.

V is TRBV24-1 and J is TRBJ1-5; TRBD1 is a possible D gene (6 bases). The germline V gene has CDR1 KGHDR and CDR2 SFDVKD. V was shortened by 4 bases and J by 5 bases, with 11 bases between the two germline ends. The CDR3 totals 14 residues. CDR3 nucleotides: TGTGCCACCAGTGACCACAGGGTAGATCAGCCCCAGCATTTT. Residues: CATSDHRVDQPQHF.

This clone occurred once. The chain recombines TRBV7-9 with TRBJ1-1; D possibly corresponds to TRBD1 (5 bases). Germline V gene lookup returns CDR1 SEHNR and CDR2 FQNEAQ (reference sequence). V lost 2 bases to trimming and J lost 0 bases, with 10 bases between them. The CDR3 spans 15 residues. In nucleotides, the CDR3 is TGTGCCAGCAGCTTAAGTGGGGCCTTGAACACTGAAGCTTTCTTT. This translates into CASSLSGALNTEAFF.

The chain has TRBV7-9 and TRBJ2-1; D unresolved. The germline V gene has CDR1 SEHNR and CDR2 FQNEAQ (reference sequence). Trimming cost V 6 bases and J 5 bases, with 8 bases left between them. CDR3 size: 12 residues. CDR3 sequence reads: CASSLIHNEQFF. The CDR3 DNA is TGTGCCAGCAGTCTAATACACAATGAGCAGTTCTTC.

V and J are TRBV28 and TRBJ2-7; 7 bases are shared with TRBD1. Germline V gene lookup returns CDR1 MDHEN and CDR2 SYDVKM. J gave up 0 bases and V 9 bases, and 5 bases lay outside the gene matches. The CDR3 sequence is 13 residues long. The CDR3 region is CASGQASSYEQYF. The DNA for the CDR3 is TGTGCCAGTGGACAGGCGAGCTCCTACGAGCAGTACTTC. The complete variable domain, with remaining parts taken from reference TRBV28 and TRBJ2-7, reads DVKVTQSSRYLVKRTGEKVFLECVQDMDHENMFWYRQDPGLGLRLIYFSYDVKMKEKGDIPEGYSVSREKKERFSLILESASTNQTSMYLCASGQASSYEQYFGPGTRLTVT.

This clone was seen once. The rearrangement uses TRBV11-2 and TRBJ2-3; possible D gene TRBD2, 5 bases. The CDR3 is 14 residues long. V dropped 6 bases and J dropped 0 bases, with 10 bases sitting between them. In germline, CDR1 is SGHAT, CDR2 FQNNGV. The CDR3 bases are TGTGCCAGCAGGCCGGGGTCTAGCACAGATACGCAGTATTTT. Amino acid sequence: CASRPGSSTDTQYF.